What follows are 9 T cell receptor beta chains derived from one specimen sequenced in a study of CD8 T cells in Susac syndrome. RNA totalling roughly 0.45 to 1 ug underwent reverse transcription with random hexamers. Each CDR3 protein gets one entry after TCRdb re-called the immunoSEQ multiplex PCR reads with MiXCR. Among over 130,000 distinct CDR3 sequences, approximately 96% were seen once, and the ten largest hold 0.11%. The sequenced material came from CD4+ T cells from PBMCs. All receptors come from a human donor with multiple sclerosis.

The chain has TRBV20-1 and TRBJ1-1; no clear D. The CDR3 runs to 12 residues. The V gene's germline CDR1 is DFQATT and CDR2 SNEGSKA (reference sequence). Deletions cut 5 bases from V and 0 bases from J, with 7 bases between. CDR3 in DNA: TGCAGTGCTCGAGGGATGAACACTGAAGCTTTCTTT. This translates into CSARGMNTEAFF.

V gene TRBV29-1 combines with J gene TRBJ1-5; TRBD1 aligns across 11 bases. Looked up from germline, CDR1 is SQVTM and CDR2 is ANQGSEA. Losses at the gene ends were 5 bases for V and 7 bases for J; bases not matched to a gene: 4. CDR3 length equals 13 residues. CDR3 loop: CSVRRDRGQPQHF. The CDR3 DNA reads TGCAGCGTTCGCCGGGACAGGGGGCAGCCCCAGCATTTT.

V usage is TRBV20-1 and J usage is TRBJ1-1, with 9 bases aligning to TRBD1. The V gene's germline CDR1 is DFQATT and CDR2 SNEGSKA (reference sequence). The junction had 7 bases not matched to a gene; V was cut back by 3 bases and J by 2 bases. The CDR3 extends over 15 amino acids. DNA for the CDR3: TGCAGTGCTAGGGGGGACAGGGCTAGTAACACTGAAGCTTTCTTT. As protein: CSARGDRASNTEAFF.

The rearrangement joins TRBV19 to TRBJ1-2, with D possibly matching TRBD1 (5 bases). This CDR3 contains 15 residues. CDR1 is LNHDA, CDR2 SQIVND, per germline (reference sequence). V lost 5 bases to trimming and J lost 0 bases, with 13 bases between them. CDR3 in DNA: TGTGCCAGTAGTCGTCGGGGCGAGCCTAACTATGGCTACACCTTC. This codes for CASSRRGEPNYGYTF. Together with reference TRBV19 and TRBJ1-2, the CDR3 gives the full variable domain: DGGITQSPKYLFRKEGQNVTLSCEQNLNHDAMYWYRQDPGQGLRLIYYSQIVNDFQKGDIAEGYSVSREKKESFPLTVTSAQKNPTAFYLCASSRRGEPNYGYTFGSGTRLTVV.

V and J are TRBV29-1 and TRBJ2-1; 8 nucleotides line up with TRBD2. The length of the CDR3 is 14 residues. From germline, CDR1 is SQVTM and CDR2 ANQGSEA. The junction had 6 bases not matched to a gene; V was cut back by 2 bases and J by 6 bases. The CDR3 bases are TGCAGCGTTGAAAAGGCAGCGGGAGTCAATGAGCAGTTCTTC. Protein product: CSVEKAAGVNEQFF.

CDR3 amino acids: CSCLGGQGAEQYF. In DNA form, the CDR3 reads TGCAGCTGTCTTGGGGGACAGGGGGCAGAGCAGTACTTC. The chain links TRBV29-1 to TRBJ2-7; 12 nucleotides align to TRBD1. Germline V gene data show CDR1 as SQVTM and CDR2 as ANQGSEA. The CDR3 runs to 13 residues. Unmatched junction bases numbered 9, after V lost 8 bases and J lost 7 bases.

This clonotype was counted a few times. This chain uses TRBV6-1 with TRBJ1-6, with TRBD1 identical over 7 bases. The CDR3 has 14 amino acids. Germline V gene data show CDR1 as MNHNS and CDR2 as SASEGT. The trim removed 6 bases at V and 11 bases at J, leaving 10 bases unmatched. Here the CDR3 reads CASSPTTGSTPLHF. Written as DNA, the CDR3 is TGTGCCAGCAGCCCCACGACAGGGTCGACACCCCTCCACTTT.

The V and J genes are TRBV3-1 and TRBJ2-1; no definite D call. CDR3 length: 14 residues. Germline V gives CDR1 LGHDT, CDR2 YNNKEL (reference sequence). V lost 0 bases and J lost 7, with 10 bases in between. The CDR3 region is CASSQDSVWNEQFF. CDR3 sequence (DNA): TGTGCCAGCAGCCAAGATTCGGTGTGGAATGAGCAGTTCTTC.

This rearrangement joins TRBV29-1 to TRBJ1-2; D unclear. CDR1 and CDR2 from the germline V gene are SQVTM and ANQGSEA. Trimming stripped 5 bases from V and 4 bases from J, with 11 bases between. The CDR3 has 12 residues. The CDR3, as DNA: TGCAGCGTTATTTGGACCGCCTATGGCTACACCTTC. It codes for CSVIWTAYGYTF.